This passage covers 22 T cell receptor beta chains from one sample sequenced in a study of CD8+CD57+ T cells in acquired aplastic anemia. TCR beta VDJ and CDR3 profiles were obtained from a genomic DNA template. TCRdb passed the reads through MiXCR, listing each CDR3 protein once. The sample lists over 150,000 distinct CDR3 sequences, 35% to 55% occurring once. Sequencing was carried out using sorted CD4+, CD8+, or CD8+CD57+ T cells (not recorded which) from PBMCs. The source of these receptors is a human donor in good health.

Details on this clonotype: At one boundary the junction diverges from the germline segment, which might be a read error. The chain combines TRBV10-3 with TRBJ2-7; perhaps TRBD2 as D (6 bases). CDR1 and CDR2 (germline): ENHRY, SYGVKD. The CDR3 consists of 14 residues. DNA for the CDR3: TGTGCCAGCAGTTACTCGGAGGGAGCCTACGAGCAGTACTTC. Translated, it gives CASSYSEGAYEQYF.

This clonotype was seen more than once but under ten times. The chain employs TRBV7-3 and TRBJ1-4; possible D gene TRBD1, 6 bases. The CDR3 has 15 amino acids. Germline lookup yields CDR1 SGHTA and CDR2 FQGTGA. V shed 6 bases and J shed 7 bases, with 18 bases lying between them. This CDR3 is CASRSGQRGTEKLFF. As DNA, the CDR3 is TGTGCCAGCAGGTCCGGACAGAGAGGAACTGAAAAACTGTTTTTT.

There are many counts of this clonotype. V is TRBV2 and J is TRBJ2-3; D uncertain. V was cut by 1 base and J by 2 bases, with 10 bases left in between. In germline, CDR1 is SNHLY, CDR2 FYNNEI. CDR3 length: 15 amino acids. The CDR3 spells CASSEGAGLTDTQYF. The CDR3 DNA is TGTGCCAGCAGTGAAGGTGCCGGTCTCACAGATACGCAGTATTTT.

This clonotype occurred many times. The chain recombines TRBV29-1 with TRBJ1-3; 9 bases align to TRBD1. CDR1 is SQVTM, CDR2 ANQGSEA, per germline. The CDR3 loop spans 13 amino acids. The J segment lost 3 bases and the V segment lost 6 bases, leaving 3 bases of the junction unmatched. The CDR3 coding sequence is TGCAGCGTGGGGGACAGGGTTGGAAACACCATATATTTT. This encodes CSVGDRVGNTIYF.

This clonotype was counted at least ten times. Here the CDR3 reads CASSLVLNTEAFF. Written as DNA, the CDR3 is TGTGCCAGCAGCTTAGTGCTGAACACTGAAGCTTTCTTT. The rearrangement uses TRBV7-9 and TRBJ1-1; D is undetermined. V lost 1 base and J 0 bases, leaving 3 bases between the germline ends. The CDR3 length is 13 residues. CDR1 is SEHNR, CDR2 FQNEAQ, per germline (reference sequence).

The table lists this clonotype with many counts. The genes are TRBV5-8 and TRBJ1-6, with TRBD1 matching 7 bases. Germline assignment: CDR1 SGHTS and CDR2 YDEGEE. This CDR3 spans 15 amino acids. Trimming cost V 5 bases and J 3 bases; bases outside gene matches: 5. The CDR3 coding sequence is TGTGCCAGCAGATTTCAGGGGGACTATAATTCACCCCTCCACTTT. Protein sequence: CASRFQGDYNSPLHF.

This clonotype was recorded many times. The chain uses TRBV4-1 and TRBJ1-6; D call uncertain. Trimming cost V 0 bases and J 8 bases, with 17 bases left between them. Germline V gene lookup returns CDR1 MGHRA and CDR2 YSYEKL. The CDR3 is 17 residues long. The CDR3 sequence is CASSQEIRTRTDSPLHF. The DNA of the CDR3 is TGCGCCAGCAGCCAAGAAATCCGAACCCGGACTGATTCACCCCTCCACTTT.

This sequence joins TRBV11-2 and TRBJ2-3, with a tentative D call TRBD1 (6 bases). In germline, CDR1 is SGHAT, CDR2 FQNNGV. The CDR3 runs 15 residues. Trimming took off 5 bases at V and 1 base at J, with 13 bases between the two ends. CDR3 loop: CASSTRTDRTDTQYF. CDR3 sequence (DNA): TGTGCCAGCAGCACCCGGACAGATCGCACAGATACGCAGTATTTT.

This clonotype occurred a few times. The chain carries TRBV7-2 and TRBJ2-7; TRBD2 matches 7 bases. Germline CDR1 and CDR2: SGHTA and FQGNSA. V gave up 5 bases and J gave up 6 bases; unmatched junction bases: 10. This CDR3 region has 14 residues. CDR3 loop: CASSTTRGGPEQYF. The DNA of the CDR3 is TGTGCCAGCAGCACAACTCGGGGAGGGCCCGAGCAGTACTTC.

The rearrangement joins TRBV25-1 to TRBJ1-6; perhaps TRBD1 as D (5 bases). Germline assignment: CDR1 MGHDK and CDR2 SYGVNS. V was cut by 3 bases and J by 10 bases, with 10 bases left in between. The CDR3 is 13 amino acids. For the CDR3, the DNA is TGTGCCAGCAGTGACAGGGTTGACTCACCCCTCCACTTT. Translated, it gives CASSDRVDSPLHF.

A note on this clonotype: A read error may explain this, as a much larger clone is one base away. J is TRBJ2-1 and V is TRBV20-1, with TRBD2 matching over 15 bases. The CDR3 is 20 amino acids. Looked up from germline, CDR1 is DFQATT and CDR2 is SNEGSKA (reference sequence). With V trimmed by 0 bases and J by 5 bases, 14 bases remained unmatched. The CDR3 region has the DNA TGCAGTGCTAGAGATCTTCCCGGACTAGCGGGAGGGCATTCCCACAATGAGCAGTTCTTC. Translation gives CSARDLPGLAGGHSHNEQFF.

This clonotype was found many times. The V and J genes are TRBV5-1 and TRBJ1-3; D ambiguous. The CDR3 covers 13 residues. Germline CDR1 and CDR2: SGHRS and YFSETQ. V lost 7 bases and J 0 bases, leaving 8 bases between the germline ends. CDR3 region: CASGPGSGNTIYF. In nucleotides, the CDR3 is TGCGCCAGCGGTCCGGGCTCTGGAAACACCATATATTTT.

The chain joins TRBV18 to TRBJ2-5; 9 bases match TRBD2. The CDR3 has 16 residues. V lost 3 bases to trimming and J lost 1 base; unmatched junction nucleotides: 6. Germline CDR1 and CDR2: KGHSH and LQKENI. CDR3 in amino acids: CASSPLVSGGQETQYF. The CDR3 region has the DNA TGTGCCAGCTCACCGTTAGTTAGCGGGGGCCAAGAGACCCAGTACTTC.

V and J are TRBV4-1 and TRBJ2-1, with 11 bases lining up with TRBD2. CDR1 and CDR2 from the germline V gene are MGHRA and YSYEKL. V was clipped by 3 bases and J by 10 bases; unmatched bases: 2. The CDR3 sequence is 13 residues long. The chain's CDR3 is CASSQGTSGEQFF. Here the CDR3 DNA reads TGCGCCAGCAGCCAGGGGACTAGCGGCGAGCAGTTCTTC.

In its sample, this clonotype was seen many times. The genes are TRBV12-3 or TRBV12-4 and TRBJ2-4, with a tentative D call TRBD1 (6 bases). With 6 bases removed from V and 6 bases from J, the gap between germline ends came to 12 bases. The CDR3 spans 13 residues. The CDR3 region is CASRHGTLNIQYF. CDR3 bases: TGTGCCAGCAGACACGGGACACTAAACATTCAGTACTTC.

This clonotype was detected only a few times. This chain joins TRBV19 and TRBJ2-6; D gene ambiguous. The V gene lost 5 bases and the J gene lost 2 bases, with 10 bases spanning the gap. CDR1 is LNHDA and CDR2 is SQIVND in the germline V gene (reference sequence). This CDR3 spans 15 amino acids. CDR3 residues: CASSSQSTGANVLTF. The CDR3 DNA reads TGTGCCAGTAGTTCACAGTCTACTGGGGCCAACGTCCTGACTTTC.

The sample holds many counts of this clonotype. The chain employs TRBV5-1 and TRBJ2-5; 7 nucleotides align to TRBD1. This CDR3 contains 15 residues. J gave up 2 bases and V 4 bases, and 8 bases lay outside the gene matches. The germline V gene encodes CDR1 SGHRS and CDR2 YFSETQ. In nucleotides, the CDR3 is TGCGCCAGCAGCCCCCAGACAGGGCATCAAGAGACCCAGTACTTC. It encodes CASSPQTGHQETQYF.

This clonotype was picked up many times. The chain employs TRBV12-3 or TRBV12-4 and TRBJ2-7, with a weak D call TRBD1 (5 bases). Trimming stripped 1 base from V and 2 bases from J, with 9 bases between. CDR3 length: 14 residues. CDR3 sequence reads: CASSLGQGPYEQYF. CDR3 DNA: TGTGCCAGCAGTTTAGGTCAGGGCCCCTACGAGCAGTACTTC.

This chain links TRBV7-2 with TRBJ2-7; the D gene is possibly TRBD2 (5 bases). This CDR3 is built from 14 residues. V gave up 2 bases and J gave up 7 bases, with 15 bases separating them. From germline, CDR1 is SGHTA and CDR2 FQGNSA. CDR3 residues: CASSLQSPGGEQYF. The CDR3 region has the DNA TGTGCCAGCAGCTTACAATCCCCCGGAGGTGAGCAGTACTTC.

The CDR3 spells CASSQGQGAEGYTF. Written as DNA, the CDR3 is TGCGCCAGCAGCCAGGGACAGGGGGCGGAAGGCTACACCTTC. The rearrangement uses TRBV4-1 and TRBJ1-2; TRBD1 agrees at 12 bases. The trim removed 3 bases at V and 8 bases at J, leaving 4 bases unmatched. This CDR3 spans 14 amino acids. Per the germline V gene, CDR1 is MGHRA and CDR2 is YSYEKL.

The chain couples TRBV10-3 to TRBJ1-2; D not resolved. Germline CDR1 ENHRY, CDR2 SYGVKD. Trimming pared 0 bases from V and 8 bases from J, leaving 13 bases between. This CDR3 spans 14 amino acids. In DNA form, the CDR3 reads TGTGCCATCAGTGAGTCAGTCGGGGTTCCGGGCTACACCTTC. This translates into CAISESVGVPGYTF.

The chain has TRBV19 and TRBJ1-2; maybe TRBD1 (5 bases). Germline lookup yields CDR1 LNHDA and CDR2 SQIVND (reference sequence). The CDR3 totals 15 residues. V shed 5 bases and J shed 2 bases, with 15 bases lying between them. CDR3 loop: CASSRAGTVNYGYTF. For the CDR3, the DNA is TGTGCCAGTAGTCGAGCCGGGACGGTAAACTATGGCTACACCTTC.